Included here is one TCR beta chain sequence, with context. The source of the sample is a study of cytomegalovirus exposure and HLA in healthy donors. At the level of the study: The study's early data release held 75 million to 95 million unique TCRs from HLA-typed donors.

Germline V gene sequence: CDR1 WNHNN, CDR2 SYGVQD (reference sequence). Trimming removed 3 bases from V and 0 bases from J, with 8 bases in between. The CDR3 sequence is 14 residues long. PCR involved 60 Vbeta and 13 Jbeta primers. The assay was immunoSEQ multiplex PCR, and TCRdb's table has in-frame clones only and misses some. The data contain tens of thousands of clones, just under 80% of them seen just once; the ten biggest clones take up 3% to 4%. Specimen: PBMCs. This clonotype was sampled from a woman aged 40 to 50 in good health and CMV-seronegative. This chain joins TRBV10-1 and TRBJ1-1; D remains unclear. The CDR3 sequence: CASSDRVVNTEAFF. For the CDR3, the DNA is TGCGCCAGCAGTGATCGAGTCGTGAACACTGAAGCTTTCTTT.